The rows below give T cell receptor beta chains drawn from one sample of a study of T cell responses to AZD1222 COVID-19 vaccine. Sequencing used immunoSEQ multiplex PCR; TCRdb keeps in-frame clones, though not all of them. This sample carries around 88,000 clones, under 90% of them seen once, and the ten largest clones take 2.8%. The sequencing here drew on peripheral blood, taken on day 0 of MenACWY control vaccination. The receptors come from an adult in good health. Both conserved end residues are part of each CDR3. The D gene is left open where the match is weak. Clone sizes are given selectively: once, few, many, or a class where the clone is expanded.

cdr3_aa cdr3_nt j_call clone_size d_call v_call
CASSYSGGGSYGYTF TGTGCCAGCAGTTACTCTGGGGGCGGCTCCTATGGCTACACCTTC TRBJ1-2 . . TRBV6-5
CASSFGGQTVNSPLHF TGTGCCAGCAGCTTTGGGGGACAGACTGTTAATTCACCCCTCCACTTT TRBJ1-6 . TRBD1 TRBV7-2
CASSDGMGEQFF TGCGCCAGCAGTGATGGAATGGGTGAGCAGTTCTTC TRBJ2-1 . . TRBV10-2
CASSYLGGGANYGYTF TGTGCCAGCAGTTACTTGGGGGGGGGAGCTAACTATGGCTACACCTTC TRBJ1-2 . . TRBV6-6
CASSSPPRDRGSTGELFF TGTGCCAGCAGCTCCCCTCCACGGGACAGGGGATCCACCGGGGAGCTGTTTTTT TRBJ2-2 . TRBD1 TRBV5-6
CASSLEGREGNYGYTF TGTGCCAGCAGCTTAGAAGGCAGGGAGGGTAACTATGGCTACACCTTC TRBJ1-2 few . TRBV11-3
CASSLSPGAGRKFF TGTGCCAGCAGCTTAAGCCCAGGGGCCGGGAGGAAGTTCTTC TRBJ2-1 once . TRBV7-3
CASSQVYRDRGDQPQHF TGCGCCAGCAGCCAAGTTTACAGGGACAGGGGGGATCAGCCCCAGCATTTT TRBJ1-5 . TRBD1 TRBV4-1
CASSRGGFGTDTQYF TGTGCCAGCAGCAGAGGGGGGTTCGGGACAGATACGCAGTATTTT TRBJ2-3 . . TRBV5-4
CASSLQPSGGTDTQYF TGTGCCAGCAGCTTACAACCTAGCGGGGGTACAGATACGCAGTATTTT TRBJ2-3 . TRBD2 TRBV7-3
CASSPSVGTGRNSPLHF TGTGCCAGCAGTCCTAGTGTAGGGACAGGGCGTAATTCACCCCTCCACTTT TRBJ1-6 . TRBD1 TRBV7-2
CASSVEAAPVAGELFF TGTGCCAGCAGCGTAGAGGCGGCGCCCGTGGCCGGGGAGCTGTTTTTT TRBJ2-2 . . TRBV9
CASRPGTGLFNEQFF TGTGCCAGTAGGCCCGGGACAGGGCTCTTCAATGAGCAGTTCTTC TRBJ2-1 . TRBD1 TRBV19
CASRQGPDTQYF TGTGCCAGCCGACAGGGCCCAGATACGCAGTATTTT TRBJ2-3 . TRBD1 TRBV19
CASSQVTAGVSPLHF TGTGCCAGCAGCCAAGTGACCGCAGGGGTATCACCCCTCCACTTT TRBJ1-6 . . TRBV14
CASSLGQGEKAFF TGTGCCAGCAGCTTAGGACAGGGGGAGAAAGCTTTCTTT TRBJ1-1 many TRBD1 TRBV7-9
CASSLGANTGELFF TGTGCCAGCAGCTTGGGGGCGAACACCGGGGAGCTGTTTTTT TRBJ2-2 . . TRBV7-9
CAWGPGTGYQPQHF TGTGCCTGGGGTCCCGGGACAGGGTATCAGCCCCAGCATTTT TRBJ1-5 . TRBD1 TRBV30
CATSRRQTGASTGELFF TGTGCCACCAGCAGACGCCAGACAGGGGCGAGCACCGGGGAGCTGTTTTTT TRBJ2-2 . TRBD1 TRBV15
CASSVRDTNEKLFF TGTGCCAGCAGTGTACGGGACACTAATGAAAAACTGTTTTTT TRBJ1-4 . . TRBV2
CASIPGTDTGELFF TGTGCCAGCATCCCCGGGACAGACACCGGGGAGCTGTTTTTT TRBJ2-2 . TRBD1 TRBV28
CASNRDSRGGFGNTIYF TGTGCCAGCAACCGAGATTCCCGCGGAGGGTTTGGAAACACCATATATTTT TRBJ1-3 . . TRBV7-8
CASSLAALAVDNEQFF TGTGCCAGCAGCTTGGCGGCTCTAGCGGTCGACAATGAGCAGTTCTTC TRBJ2-1 . TRBD2 TRBV5-5
CASSRQPTNEKLFF TGTGCCAGCTCACGACAGCCAACTAATGAAAAACTGTTTTTT TRBJ1-4 . . TRBV18
CASSLAGDNEQFF TGTGCCAGCAGCTTAGCAGGGGACAATGAGCAGTTCTTC TRBJ2-1 . . TRBV7-9
CASSDNSNQPQHF TGTGCCAGCAGTGACAATAGCAATCAGCCCCAGCATTTT TRBJ1-5 . . TRBV12-3/TRBV12-4
CASSRDVGRNSPLHF TGTGCCAGCAGCCGGGACGTTGGCCGTAATTCACCCCTCCACTTT TRBJ1-6 . . TRBV3-1/TRBV3-2
CASRGTDISGNTIYF TGTGCCAGCAGGGGGACGGACATCTCTGGAAACACCATATATTTT TRBJ1-3 . . TRBV28
CSASPAGGASYNEQFF TGCAGTGCTAGTCCCGCAGGGGGCGCTTCCTACAATGAGCAGTTCTTC TRBJ2-1 . TRBD1 TRBV20-1
CASSSDRPATNEKLFF TGTGCCAGCAGCTCCGACAGGCCAGCAACTAATGAAAAACTGTTTTTT TRBJ1-4 . . TRBV5-4
CASSVVASSTGELFF TGTGCCAGCAGCGTAGTGGCCAGCTCCACCGGGGAGCTGTTTTTT TRBJ2-2 . . TRBV9
CASSQDWPGRANEKLFF TGCGCCAGCAGCCAAGATTGGCCGGGGAGGGCTAATGAAAAACTGTTTTTT TRBJ1-4 . . TRBV4-3
CATSREGVSYEQYF TGTGCCACCAGCAGAGAGGGGGTCTCCTACGAGCAGTACTTC TRBJ2-7 . . TRBV15
CSVALHSMNTEAFF TGCAGCGTTGCCTTACACTCCATGAACACTGAAGCTTTCTTT TRBJ1-1 . . TRBV29-1
CATSEGGQGDTGELFF TGTGCCACCAGTGAGGGTGGACAGGGGGACACCGGGGAGCTGTTTTTT TRBJ2-2 . TRBD1 TRBV24-1
CASSPTGRDTQYF TGTGCCAGCTCACCGACAGGGCGAGATACGCAGTATTTT TRBJ2-3 . TRBD1 TRBV18
CASIKWGGRTDTQYF TGTGCCAGCATTAAGTGGGGGGGTCGGACAGATACGCAGTATTTT TRBJ2-3 . TRBD2 TRBV5-4
CASSAQRTGYEQYF TGCGCCAGCAGTGCCCAGAGGACAGGCTACGAGCAGTACTTC TRBJ2-7 . TRBD1 TRBV10-1
CASSLFEGVAEAFF TGTGCCAGCAGTTTATTCGAGGGTGTCGCTGAAGCTTTCTTT TRBJ1-1 . . TRBV28
CASSLRSSYNEQFF TGTGCCAGCAGCTTAAGAAGCTCCTACAATGAGCAGTTCTTC TRBJ2-1 once . TRBV7-8
CASSLGQSEQFF TGTGCCAGCAGCCTGGGACAGAGTGAGCAGTTCTTC TRBJ2-1 . TRBD1 TRBV14
CAISVGGEYDSPLHF TGTGCCATCAGTGTTGGGGGGGAGTATGATTCACCCCTCCACTTT TRBJ1-6 . . TRBV10-3
CASSLSLVYEQYF TGTGCCAGCAGCTTGAGTCTAGTCTACGAGCAGTACTTC TRBJ2-7 few . TRBV5-6
CASSSAGGPHEQFF TGTGCCAGCAGTTCAGCGGGGGGGCCGCATGAGCAGTTCTTC TRBJ2-1 . TRBD2 TRBV27
CASSPVLYANTGELFF TGTGCCAGCTCACCAGTTTTGTACGCGAACACCGGGGAGCTGTTTTTT TRBJ2-2 . . TRBV18
CASSIGGLAYEQYF TGTGCCAGTAGTATCGGGGGGCTTGCATACGAGCAGTACTTC TRBJ2-7 . . TRBV19
CASSFSDSAYNEQFF TGTGCCAGCAGCTTCTCGGACAGCGCCTACAATGAGCAGTTCTTC TRBJ2-1 . . TRBV5-5
CASSFLQGAGEETQYF TGTGCCAGCAGCTTTCTCCAGGGGGCCGGGGAAGAGACCCAGTACTTC TRBJ2-5 once TRBD1 TRBV5-6
CASSPDSGGALTDTQYF TGTGCCAGCAGCCCGGATAGCGGGGGGGCCTTAACAGATACGCAGTATTTT TRBJ2-3 . TRBD2 TRBV7-7
CASSFRDTQYF TGTGCCAGCAGTTTCCGAGATACGCAGTATTTT TRBJ2-3 . . TRBV12-3/TRBV12-4
CASSQDQGVLSGNTIYF TGCGCCAGCAGCCAAGATCAGGGGGTCCTCTCTGGAAACACCATATATTTT TRBJ1-3 . TRBD1 TRBV4-3
CASSQESRVAGELFF TGCGCCAGCAGCCAAGAAAGCCGGGTGGCCGGGGAGCTGTTTTTT TRBJ2-2 . . TRBV4-3
CASSLEGTGFGTQYF TGTGCCAGCAGCTTGGAGGGTACAGGGTTTGGTACGCAGTATTTT TRBJ2-3 once . TRBV5-5
CASKGARNTEAFF TGTGCCAGCAAGGGGGCGCGGAACACTGAAGCTTTCTTT TRBJ1-1 . TRBD1 TRBV6-5